The rows below give T cell receptor beta chains drawn from one sample of a study of human T cells and chemical hapten exposure. TCRdb reanalysed the RACE reads using MiXCR and keeps one entry per CDR3 protein. This table holds about 97,000 distinct CDR3 sequences, 25% to 30% found once. The starting material was whole blood, obtained in connection with sensitization to the hapten diphenylcyclopropenone (DPC). These TCRs come from a man aged 35-49 years with alopecia areata. Some clones in this sample may be carry-over from other donors' samples. The conserved cysteine and the conserved F or W are not part of the CDR3 here. A clone size is listed for some rows: how often the clone was seen (once, few, many), or a class if it is expanded.

v_call,clone_size,j_call,cdr3_aa
TRBV12-3/TRBV12-4,few,TRBJ1-5,ASSLMTGHNQPQH
TRBV2,NA,TRBJ2-1,ASSEARGTDQLQRLAGDEEQF
TRBV6-6,NA,TRBJ2-7,ASSRLGEQY
TRBV27,NA,TRBJ2-7,ASSSRRAQFYEQY
TRBV20-1,few,TRBJ2-7,SAPPLGTSGYEQY
TRBV4-3,many,TRBJ2-1,ASSPGTSESSYNEQF
TRBV18,NA,TRBJ1-4,ASSSNSATNEKLF
TRBV12-3/TRBV12-4,few,TRBJ2-3,ASSWAADTQY
TRBV27,few,TRBJ1-6,ASRRRQGSTYNSPLH
TRBV12-5,NA,TRBJ2-2,ASGLLQGAGGTGELF
TRBV11-3,NA,TRBJ2-2,ASSSRQGTGELF
TRBV4-2,NA,TRBJ2-7,ASSRSGSTYEQY
TRBV25-1,NA,TRBJ2-3,ASSVGGVVNTQY
TRBV9,few,TRBJ2-3,ASSVDPGTDTQY
TRBV20-1,few,TRBJ2-7,SASENGRAGSEQY
TRBV7-6,NA,TRBJ2-4,ASSSGEGVMAGTKNIQY
TRBV29-1,NA,TRBJ2-1,SVAGTSGRANEQF
TRBV7-6,few,TRBJ2-7,ASSPGDRAHEQY
TRBV10-2,few,TRBJ2-5,ASSDESIDYGPETQY
TRBV28,NA,TRBJ1-1,ASSSAGTDNTEAF
TRBV6-5,NA,TRBJ2-7,ASSYGPSYEQY
TRBV28,NA,TRBJ1-1,ASSSPQGAIQNTEAF
TRBV27,NA,TRBJ2-2,ASIGAAGELF
TRBV4-3,few,TRBJ2-2,ASSPGTGDTGELF
TRBV20-1,few,TRBJ2-1,SALTRRSYNEQF
TRBV4-3,NA,TRBJ1-5,ASSQGAGAPGQFNQPQH
TRBV28,few,TRBJ1-1,ASSSGTGVNTEAF
TRBV5-1,few,TRBJ2-7,ASSLELTGSSYEQY
TRBV28,NA,TRBJ2-7,ASSPRGSYEQY
TRBV11-2,few,TRBJ2-7,ASSFGDSLYEQY
TRBV11-2,few,TRBJ1-3,ASSLGSDSGNTIY